Following are 26 T cell receptor beta chains from one sample sequenced in a study of blood T cell repertoires in COVID-19. The protocol was immunoSEQ multiplex PCR, while the TCRdb copy is restricted to in-frame clones and leaves out a portion. The data contain 25,000 to 30,000 clones, 84% of them seen just once; the ten biggest clones take up 15% to 20%. What was sequenced was peripheral blood. The receptor set was obtained from a man in his sixties or seventies with active COVID-19.

The chain links TRBV4-3 to TRBJ1-4; no firm D call. The CDR3 contains 14 residues. The V end lost 0 bases, the J end lost 4 bases, and 6 bases lay between the germline ends. CDR1 LGHNA and CDR2 YSLEER come from the germline V gene. The CDR3 DNA is TGCGCCAGCAGCCAAGACGAGGGTAATGAAAAACTGTTTTTT. Residues: CASSQDEGNEKLFF.

V usage is TRBV6-2 or TRBV6-3 and J usage is TRBJ2-3; 8 bases agree with TRBD2. CDR1 and CDR2 from the germline V gene are MNHEY and SVGEGT. J lost 2 bases, V lost 6 bases, and 10 bases had no gene match. The CDR3 loop spans 16 amino acids. CDR3 sequence (DNA): TGTGCCAGCAGCCCCGGGGGGGTAGACTTCACAGATACGCAGTATTTT. Encoded protein: CASSPGGVDFTDTQYF.

The rearrangement uses TRBV11-2 and TRBJ2-5; 15 bases are a match to TRBD2. J lost 3 bases, V lost 5 bases, and 4 bases had no gene match. From germline, CDR1 is SGHAT and CDR2 FQNNGV. The length of the CDR3 is 16 residues. This CDR3 reads CASSPRTSGGEETQYF. CDR3 DNA: TGTGCCAGCAGCCCCCGGACTAGCGGGGGGGAAGAGACCCAGTACTTC.

V is TRBV12-3 or TRBV12-4 and J is TRBJ2-1, with a tentative D call TRBD1 (6 bases). This CDR3 has 13 amino acids. V gave up 6 bases and J gave up 8 bases, with 14 bases separating them. The CDR3 DNA reads as TGTGCCAGCAGCCGACGGACAGCTGATGAGCAGTTCTTC. Its protein is CASSRRTADEQFF.

This clone showed up just once. V gene TRBV24-1 combines with J gene TRBJ2-3; TRBD1 aligns across 7 bases. The CDR3 length is 15 residues. Germline V gene data show CDR1 as KGHDR and CDR2 as SFDVKD. The trim removed 4 bases at V and 2 bases at J, leaving 5 bases unmatched. The CDR3 region is CATSDPGQITDTQYF. CDR3 DNA sequence: TGTGCCACCAGTGACCCGGGACAGATCACAGATACGCAGTATTTT.

The rearrangement uses TRBV13 and TRBJ2-5, with 8 bases aligning to TRBD2. CDR1 is PRHDT and CDR2 is FYEKMQ in the germline V gene (reference sequence). The CDR3 loop spans 16 amino acids. Trimming took 5 bases from V and 1 from J; bases not matched to a gene: 9. In nucleotides, the CDR3 is TGTGCCAGCAGCACGCGGGGTAGCGGGGTCCAAGAGACCCAGTACTTC. Protein sequence: CASSTRGSGVQETQYF. Using reference TRBV13 and TRBJ2-5 for the parts outside the CDR3, the full variable domain is AAGVIQSPRHLIKEKRETATLKCYPIPRHDTVYWYQQGPGQDPQFLISFYEKMQSDKGSIPDRFSAQQFSDYHSELNMSSLELGDSALYFCASSTRGSGVQETQYFGPGTRLLVL.

The chain employs TRBV18 and TRBJ1-2, with 10 bases lining up with TRBD1. CDR3 length: 17 amino acids. V shed 5 bases and J 4 bases; nucleotides not matched to a gene: 13. Germline V gives CDR1 KGHSH, CDR2 LQKENI. This CDR3 is CASSVSGTGAYGYGYTF. The CDR3 nucleotides are TGTGCCAGCTCAGTCTCCGGGACAGGGGCATACGGCTATGGCTACACCTTC.

This clone showed up just once. This chain connects TRBV4-2 to TRBJ2-1; 8 positions match TRBD2. Germline V gene sequence: CDR1 LGHNA, CDR2 YNFKEQ. The V gene end was trimmed by 0 bases and the J gene end by 0 bases; junction bases not matched to a gene: 7. The CDR3 runs to 18 residues. The CDR3 loop is CASSQDRGAGDSYNEQFF. CDR3 sequence (DNA): TGTGCCAGCAGCCAAGACAGAGGAGCGGGGGACTCCTACAATGAGCAGTTCTTC.

The chain combines TRBV12-3 or TRBV12-4 with TRBJ2-1; D is ambiguous. The CDR3 consists of 13 residues. Trimming stripped 6 bases from V and 4 bases from J, with 10 bases between. The CDR3 sequence is CASSSRVYNEQFF. CDR3 nucleotide sequence: TGTGCCAGCAGCTCCCGGGTTTACAATGAGCAGTTCTTC.

The J gene is TRBJ2-7, the V gene TRBV29-1; 8 bases line up with TRBD1. The CDR3 is 15 amino acids. The germline gives CDR1 SQVTM, CDR2 ANQGSEA. After removal of 0 bases from V and 4 bases from J, the junction contained 8 bases not matched to a gene. The DNA for the CDR3 is TGCAGCGTTGAAGAAGGCCCAGGGGGCGGGTACGAGCAGTACTTC. Translating gives CSVEEGPGGGYEQYF.

This clone appeared once. V and J are TRBV7-7 and TRBJ2-3; tentative D call: TRBD1 (5 bases). CDR3 length equals 14 residues. Trimming cost V 2 bases and J 4 bases, with 10 bases left between them. Germline-derived CDR1 and CDR2 are SSHAT and FNYEAQ (reference sequence). CDR3 coding DNA: TGTGCCAGCAGCTTACTAGGGGCATCAGATACGCAGTATTTT. This codes for CASSLLGASDTQYF.

The chain combines TRBV2 with TRBJ2-7; D gene unclear. The germline gives CDR1 SNHLY, CDR2 FYNNEI. This CDR3 is 12 amino acids long. V was cut by 6 bases and J by 2 bases, with 8 bases left in between. This CDR3 is CASSWAPYEQYF. The CDR3 coding sequence is TGTGCCAGCAGCTGGGCCCCCTACGAGCAGTACTTC.

The genes are TRBV9 and TRBJ1-6; 7 bases align to TRBD1. CDR1 and CDR2 from the germline V gene are SGDLS and YYNGEE. This CDR3 region has 15 residues. V was pared by 4 bases and J by 6 bases, with 7 bases of the junction left unmatched. CDR3 residues: CASSFGGTANSPLHF. The CDR3 DNA reads as TGTGCCAGCAGCTTCGGCGGGACAGCTAATTCACCCCTCCACTTT. The whole variable domain, remainder taken from reference TRBV9 and TRBJ1-6, is DSGVTQTPKHLITATGQRVTLRCSPRSGDLSVYWYQQSLDQGLQFLIQYYNGEERAKGNILERFSAQQFPDLHSELNLSSLELGDSALYFCASSFGGTANSPLHFGNGTRLTVT.

The chain joins TRBV10-2 to TRBJ1-6, with 8 bases lining up with TRBD1. This CDR3 has 11 amino acids. CDR1 and CDR2 (germline): WSHSY, SAAADI. The trim removed 4 bases at V and 15 bases at J, leaving 2 bases unmatched. CDR3 protein: CASSGTGLLHF. The CDR3 DNA sequence: TGCGCCAGCAGTGGGACAGGGCTCCTCCACTTT.

The chain links TRBV5-1 to TRBJ2-3; a weak D match, TRBD2 (6 bases). Germline V gene lookup returns CDR1 SGHRS and CDR2 YFSETQ. With 4 bases removed from V and 2 bases from J, the gap between germline ends came to 14 bases. The length of the CDR3 is 15 residues. The CDR3 spells CASSRTGLDTDTQYF. The CDR3 coding sequence is TGCGCCAGCAGCCGTACGGGACTGGACACAGATACGCAGTATTTT. Supplemented by reference TRBV5-1 and TRBJ2-3, the full variable domain reads KAGVTQTPRYLIKTRGQQVTLSCSPISGHRSVSWYQQTPGQGLQFLFEYFSETQRNKGNFPGRFSGRQFSNSRSEMNVSTLELGDSALYLCASSRTGLDTDTQYFGPGTRLTVL.

In its sample, this clone was seen a few times. The chain joins TRBV10-3 to TRBJ1-6; 7 nucleotides match TRBD1. Germline-derived CDR1 and CDR2 are ENHRY and SYGVKD. V trimming: 6 bases; J trimming: 7 bases; junction bases outside the gene matches: 3. The length of the CDR3 is 13 residues. This CDR3 reads CAIRGQFNSPLHF. The CDR3 DNA sequence: TGTGCCATCAGGGGACAGTTCAATTCACCCCTCCACTTT.

The rearrangement links TRBV5-4 to TRBJ2-3; 15 nucleotides line up with TRBD2. The germline CDR1 and CDR2 sequences are SGHNT and YYREEE (reference sequence). J was trimmed by 11 bases and V by 4 bases; bases with no gene match: 8. The CDR3 has 15 residues. As DNA, the CDR3 is TGTGCCAGCAGCCTAGGACTAGCGGGGGGGCGAGGGCAGTATTTT. Its translation: CASSLGLAGGRGQYF. Variable domain in full (rest from reference TRBV5-4 and TRBJ2-3): ETGVTQSPTHLIKTRGQQVTLRCSSQSGHNTVSWYQQALGQGPQFIFQYYREEENGRGNFPPRFSGLQFPNYSSELNVNALELDDSALYLCASSLGLAGGRGQYFGPGTRLTVL.

This chain joins TRBV11-3 and TRBJ1-2; a possible D gene is TRBD1 (6 bases). In germline, CDR1 is SGHNT, CDR2 YENEEA. This CDR3 has 14 residues. V shed 2 bases and J shed 6 bases, with 13 bases lying between them. DNA for the CDR3: TGTGCCAGCAGCTTATCGGGGGGGGCCCATGGCTACACCTTC. Amino acids: CASSLSGGAHGYTF.

This sequence joins TRBV5-4 and TRBJ1-2; TRBD1 is a possible D gene (6 bases). Germline lookup yields CDR1 SGHNT and CDR2 YYREEE (reference sequence). This CDR3 is 12 amino acids long. The V end lost 3 bases, the J end lost 5 bases, and 8 bases lay between the germline ends. CDR3 bases: TGTGCCAGCAGCTCGGACAGTTATGGCTACACCTTC. Its translation is CASSSDSYGYTF.

The chain uses TRBV30 and TRBJ2-4; a weak D match, TRBD1 (5 bases). The germline V and J ends were trimmed by 1 base and 4 bases, with 8 bases remaining between them. Germline V gives CDR1 GTSNPN, CDR2 SVGIG (reference sequence). This CDR3 spans 13 amino acids. Here the CDR3 DNA reads TGTGCCTGGAGTGGTCAGGGTAAAAACATTCAGTACTTC. As protein: CAWSGQGKNIQYF.

The chain links TRBV7-3 to TRBJ2-2; 12 nucleotides line up with TRBD2. The CDR3 has 17 residues. Trimming took 5 bases from V and 6 from J; bases not matched to a gene: 10. Germline CDR1 SGHTA, CDR2 FQGTGA. CDR3 amino acids: CASSPHPSGGASGELFF. Written as DNA, the CDR3 is TGTGCCAGCAGCCCCCACCCTAGCGGGGGGGCCTCCGGGGAGCTGTTTTTT.

V gene TRBV5-1 combines with J gene TRBJ1-3; D is unclear. There are 17 residues in the CDR3. Per the germline V gene, CDR1 is SGHRS and CDR2 is YFSETQ. Trimming took 0 bases from V and 0 from J, leaving 13 bases between them. CDR3 coding DNA: TGCGCCAGCAGCTTGGCCTTGGCAGGCAGCTCTGGAAACACCATATATTTT. Protein: CASSLALAGSSGNTIYF.

The CDR3 is CASSIDREGNQPQHF. DNA for the CDR3: TGTGCCAGTAGTATCGACAGGGAGGGCAATCAGCCCCAGCATTTT. V and J are TRBV19 and TRBJ1-5; 7 nucleotides line up with TRBD1. The CDR3 is made up of 15 amino acids. In germline, CDR1 is LNHDA, CDR2 SQIVND (reference sequence). V lost 3 bases and J lost 2; bases outside the gene matches: 4.

The J gene is TRBJ1-1, the V gene TRBV11-2; tentative D call: TRBD1 (5 bases). The CDR3 extends over 12 amino acids. Trimming removed 5 bases at V and 8 bases at J, with 12 bases between. The germline V gene encodes CDR1 SGHAT and CDR2 FQNNGV. CDR3 DNA: TGTGCCAGCAGCCCCCGACAGATAGAAGCTTTCTTT. It specifies CASSPRQIEAFF.

CDR3 nucleotide sequence: TGTGCCAGCAGGCCGCGACTAGCGGGGGGGCACGATGAGCAGTTCTTC. This gives the protein CASRPRLAGGHDEQFF. The V and J genes are TRBV9 and TRBJ2-1; TRBD2 matches at 14 bases. CDR1 is SGDLS, CDR2 YYNGEE, per germline. V dropped 5 bases and J dropped 8; count of bases not matched to a gene: 9. CDR3 length: 16 amino acids.

By share, this clone counts as medium-sized. The J gene is TRBJ2-7, the V gene TRBV30, with D tentatively TRBD1 (6 bases). Trimming shortened V by 7 bases and J by 0 bases, and 13 bases separated the two germline ends. Per the germline V gene, CDR1 is GTSNPN and CDR2 is SVGIG (reference sequence). This CDR3 comprises 13 residues. The CDR3: CAYQGLSSYEQYF. The CDR3 DNA is TGTGCCTATCAGGGGCTCAGCTCCTACGAGCAGTACTTC.